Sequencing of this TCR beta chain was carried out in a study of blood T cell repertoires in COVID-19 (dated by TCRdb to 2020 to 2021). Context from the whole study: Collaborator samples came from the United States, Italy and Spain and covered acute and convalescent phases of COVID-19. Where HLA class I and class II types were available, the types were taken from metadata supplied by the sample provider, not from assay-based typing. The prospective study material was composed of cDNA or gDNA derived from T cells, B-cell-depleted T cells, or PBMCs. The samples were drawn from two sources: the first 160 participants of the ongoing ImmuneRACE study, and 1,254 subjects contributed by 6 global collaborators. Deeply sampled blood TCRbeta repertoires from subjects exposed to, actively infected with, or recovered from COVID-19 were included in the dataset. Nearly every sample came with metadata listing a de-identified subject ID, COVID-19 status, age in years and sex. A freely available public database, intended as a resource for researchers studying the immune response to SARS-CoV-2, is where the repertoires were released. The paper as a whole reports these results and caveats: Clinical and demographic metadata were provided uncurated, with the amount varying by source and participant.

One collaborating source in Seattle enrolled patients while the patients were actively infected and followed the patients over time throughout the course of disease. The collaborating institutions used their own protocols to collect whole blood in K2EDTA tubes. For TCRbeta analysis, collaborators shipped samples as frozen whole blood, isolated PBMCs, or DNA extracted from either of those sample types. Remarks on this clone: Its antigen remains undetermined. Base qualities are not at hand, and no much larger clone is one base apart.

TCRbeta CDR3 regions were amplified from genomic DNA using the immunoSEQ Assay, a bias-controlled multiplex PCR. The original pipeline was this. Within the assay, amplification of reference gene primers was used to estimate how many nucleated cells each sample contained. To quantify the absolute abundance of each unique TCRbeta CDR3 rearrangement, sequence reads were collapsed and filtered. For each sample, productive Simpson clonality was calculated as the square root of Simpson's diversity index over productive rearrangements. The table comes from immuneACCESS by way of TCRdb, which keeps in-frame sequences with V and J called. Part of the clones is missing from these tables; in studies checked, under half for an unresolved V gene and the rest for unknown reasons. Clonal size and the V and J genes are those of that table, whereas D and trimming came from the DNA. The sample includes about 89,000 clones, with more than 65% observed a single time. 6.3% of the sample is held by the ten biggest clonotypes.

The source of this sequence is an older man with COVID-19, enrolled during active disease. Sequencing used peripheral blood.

This receptor carries the CDR3 CAGGIRDTGELFF. The DNA sequence is as follows: TGTGCCGGCGGGATACGCGACACCGGGGAGCTGTTTTTT. The chain was built from TRBV19 and TRBJ2-2; the D segment could be TRBD2, given 6 matching bases. V sheds 11 bases and J sheds 3 bases, leaving 13 bases between their ends. As encoded in the germline V gene (reference sequence), CDR1 is LNHDA while CDR2 is SQIVND. From cysteine to phenylalanine, the CDR3 is 13 amino acids long. Kept here is only the CDR3 DNA, which spans 39 bases and is read in frame from base 1. Full variable domain (CDR3 extended with the reference TRBV19 and TRBJ2-2 proteins): DGGITQSPKYLFRKEGQNVTLSCEQNLNHDAMYWYRQDPGQGLRLIYYSQIVNDFQKGDIAEGYSVSREKKESFPLTVTSAQKNPTAFYLCAGGIRDTGELFFGEGSRLTVL.